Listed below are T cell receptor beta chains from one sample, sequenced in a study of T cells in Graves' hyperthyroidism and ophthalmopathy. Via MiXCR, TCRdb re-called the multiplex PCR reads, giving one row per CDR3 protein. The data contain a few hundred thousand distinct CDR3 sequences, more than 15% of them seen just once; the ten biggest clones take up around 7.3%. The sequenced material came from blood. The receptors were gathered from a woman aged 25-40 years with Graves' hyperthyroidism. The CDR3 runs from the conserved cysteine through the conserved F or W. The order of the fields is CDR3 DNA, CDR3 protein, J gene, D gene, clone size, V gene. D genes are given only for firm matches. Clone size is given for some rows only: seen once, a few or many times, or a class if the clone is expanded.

DNA: TGCAGTGCTAGAATAGCGGGAGTCACAGATACGCAGTATTTT
CDR3: CSARIAGVTDTQYF
J: TRBJ2-3
D: TRBD2
size: NA
V: TRBV20-1

DNA: TGTGCCAGCAGCCAAGAAAGGACTAACGGGGACGTCAATGAGCAGTTCTTC
CDR3: CASSQERTNGDVNEQFF
J: TRBJ2-1
D: NA
size: NA
V: TRBV3-1

DNA: TGTGCCAGCAGACAAACGACTAGCGGGCCATACAATGAGCAGTTCTTC
CDR3: CASRQTTSGPYNEQFF
J: TRBJ2-1
D: TRBD2
size: many
V: TRBV14

DNA: TGCAGTGCTAGGAGCAGCGGGAGGGGAGCCGAGCAGTACTTC
CDR3: CSARSSGRGAEQYF
J: TRBJ2-7
D: TRBD2
size: many
V: TRBV20-1

DNA: TGCGCCAGCAGCTCAGCTACAATAAACACCGGGGAGCTGTTTTTT
CDR3: CASSSATINTGELFF
J: TRBJ2-2
D: NA
size: NA
V: TRBV5-1

DNA: TGTGCCAGCAGAAAGCGACAGGGTCGGACTAATGAAAAACTGTTTTTT
CDR3: CASRKRQGRTNEKLFF
J: TRBJ1-4
D: TRBD1
size: few
V: TRBV6-1

DNA: TGTGCCAGCGGGCGACAGGCAAACACCGGGGAGCTGTTTTTT
CDR3: CASGRQANTGELFF
J: TRBJ2-2
D: NA
size: few
V: TRBV28

DNA: TGTGCCAGCAGTTTAGGACTAGGGGAAGCTTTCTTT
CDR3: CASSLGLGEAFF
J: TRBJ1-1
D: NA
size: NA
V: TRBV12-3/TRBV12-4

DNA: TGCAGTGCCCAACAGACACTTTACGAGCAGTACTTC
CDR3: CSAQQTLYEQYF
J: TRBJ2-7
D: NA
size: many
V: TRBV20-1

DNA: TGTGCCAGCAGAGAGCGGACCGCCGCCTACGAGCAGTACTTC
CDR3: CASRERTAAYEQYF
J: TRBJ2-7
D: NA
size: many
V: TRBV6-1

DNA: TGCGCCAGCAGCCAAGTGCCCGGCCAGGGCCGCTACGAGCAGTACTTC
CDR3: CASSQVPGQGRYEQYF
J: TRBJ2-7
D: NA
size: NA
V: TRBV4-3

DNA: TGTGCCAGCAGTACTCCGGGACTAGCGGGAGTAGGCGATGAGCAGTTCTTC
CDR3: CASSTPGLAGVGDEQFF
J: TRBJ2-1
D: TRBD2
size: NA
V: TRBV7-9

DNA: TGTGCCAGGAGGACAGGGTCCTACAATGAGCAGTTCTTC
CDR3: CARRTGSYNEQFF
J: TRBJ2-1
D: TRBD1
size: NA
V: TRBV6-1

DNA: TGTGCCAGCAGTACCAAGGACAGGGCCCAAGAGACCCAGTACTTC
CDR3: CASSTKDRAQETQYF
J: TRBJ2-5
D: TRBD1
size: many
V: TRBV7-8

DNA: TGTGCCAGCATCGGGCAGTTTGGGGCCAACGTCCTGACTTTC
CDR3: CASIGQFGANVLTF
J: TRBJ2-6
D: NA
size: many
V: TRBV2

DNA: TGTGCCAGCTCCCATTTCGGGGTTACGACCGGGGAGCTGTTTTTT
CDR3: CASSHFGVTTGELFF
J: TRBJ2-2
D: NA
size: many
V: TRBV12-3/TRBV12-4

DNA: TGTGCCAGCAGTGGGGGACAGGGGTTGTACGAGCAGTACTTC
CDR3: CASSGGQGLYEQYF
J: TRBJ2-7
D: TRBD1
size: many
V: TRBV6-1

DNA: TGTGCCAGCAGTTTCGCTTGGGACGTTAACAATGAGCAGTTCTTC
CDR3: CASSFAWDVNNEQFF
J: TRBJ2-1
D: NA
size: many
V: TRBV6-1

DNA: TGTGCCAGCAGTTACTCGCCTTCCGGGTCGGTCGGGTACGAGCAGTACTTC
CDR3: CASSYSPSGSVGYEQYF
J: TRBJ2-7
D: NA
size: many
V: TRBV6-2/TRBV6-3

DNA: TGTGCCAGCAGTCCCGCGGGGGAGGAGGACACTGAAGCTTTCTTT
CDR3: CASSPAGEEDTEAFF
J: TRBJ1-1
D: NA
size: many
V: TRBV28

DNA: TGTGCCAGTAGTACAAGCCGGGACAGGGTCGTCCCCTTCATGAACACTGAAGCTTTCTTT
CDR3: CASSTSRDRVVPFMNTEAFF
J: TRBJ1-1
D: TRBD1
size: few
V: TRBV19

DNA: TGTGCCAGCAGCGTAGACAACCGCAATCAGCCCCAGCATTTT
CDR3: CASSVDNRNQPQHF
J: TRBJ1-5
D: NA
size: few
V: TRBV9

DNA: TGTGCCAGCAGCCCTTCCGGACAGATATACTACGAGCAGTACTTC
CDR3: CASSPSGQIYYEQYF
J: TRBJ2-7
D: NA
size: NA
V: TRBV6-1

DNA: TGTGCCACCAGCGGCCCGGGACAGGTTACTGGTCAGCCCCAGCATTTT
CDR3: CATSGPGQVTGQPQHF
J: TRBJ1-5
D: TRBD1
size: NA
V: TRBV15

DNA: TGTGCCATCAGTGAGCGAGGTAGCTTGTCCAAAAACATTCAGTACTTC
CDR3: CAISERGSLSKNIQYF
J: TRBJ2-4
D: NA
size: NA
V: TRBV10-3

DNA: TGTGCCAGCAGCTTAGTGGGGGACACTGAAGCTTTCTTT
CDR3: CASSLVGDTEAFF
J: TRBJ1-1
D: NA
size: many
V: TRBV12-3/TRBV12-4

DNA: TGCGCCAGCAGCCGGGGACAGGCCGGCACAGATACGCAGTATTTT
CDR3: CASSRGQAGTDTQYF
J: TRBJ2-3
D: TRBD1
size: many
V: TRBV5-1

DNA: TGTGCCAGCAGCACTCCGGGACAGGCCTCCGGTGCGGAGCAGTTCTTC
CDR3: CASSTPGQASGAEQFF
J: TRBJ2-1
D: TRBD1
size: many
V: TRBV7-2

DNA: TGTGCCAGCAGCTTACACTCAACAGGGGGTCACTATGGCTACACCTTC
CDR3: CASSLHSTGGHYGYTF
J: TRBJ1-2
D: TRBD1
size: many
V: TRBV7-2

DNA: TGTGCCAGCAGCCCAGTTGGGGGACTCGGTGGAAACACCATATATTTT
CDR3: CASSPVGGLGGNTIYF
J: TRBJ1-3
D: NA
size: few
V: TRBV9

DNA: TGCAGCACTGGGGGGAGTGGCACAGATACGCAGTATTTT
CDR3: CSTGGSGTDTQYF
J: TRBJ2-3
D: NA
size: NA
V: TRBV20-1

DNA: TGTGCCAGCAGTGCGATGACTAGCGGCACCGGGGAGCTGTTTTTT
CDR3: CASSAMTSGTGELFF
J: TRBJ2-2
D: TRBD2
size: once
V: TRBV6-1

DNA: TGTGCCAGCAGTCACGGGGGAGGGGGCTACAATGAGCAGTTCTTC
CDR3: CASSHGGGGYNEQFF
J: TRBJ2-1
D: NA
size: many
V: TRBV27

DNA: TGTGCCAGCAGCTTCACTGCCGGGACAGCCTACGAGCAGTACTTC
CDR3: CASSFTAGTAYEQYF
J: TRBJ2-7
D: TRBD1
size: NA
V: TRBV7-2

DNA: TGTGCCTGGAGGACTGAGGCCAATAATGGCTACACCTTC
CDR3: CAWRTEANNGYTF
J: TRBJ1-2
D: NA
size: many
V: TRBV30

DNA: TGCAGTGCTAATCTAGCGGGAGGGATCAATGAGCAGTTCTTC
CDR3: CSANLAGGINEQFF
J: TRBJ2-1
D: TRBD2
size: many
V: TRBV20-1

DNA: TGTGCCAGCAGCCTTTATACAGGGCCCACAGATACGCAGTATTTT
CDR3: CASSLYTGPTDTQYF
J: TRBJ2-3
D: NA
size: many
V: TRBV7-2

DNA: TGTGCCAGCAGACCCTTAGCGGGAGCCGCCTACAATGAGCAGTTCTTC
CDR3: CASRPLAGAAYNEQFF
J: TRBJ2-1
D: TRBD2
size: NA
V: TRBV6-1

DNA: TGTGCCAGCTCACCGACGGACAGGGCAAGTCATGGCTACACCTTC
CDR3: CASSPTDRASHGYTF
J: TRBJ1-2
D: TRBD1
size: many
V: TRBV18

DNA: TGTGCCAGCTCACAGGGGACAGCCGGAAGTTGGAACTATGGCTACACCTTC
CDR3: CASSQGTAGSWNYGYTF
J: TRBJ1-2
D: TRBD1
size: few
V: TRBV18

DNA: TGTGCCAGCAGGGGCCGAGGACAGACCTATGGCTACACCTTC
CDR3: CASRGRGQTYGYTF
J: TRBJ1-2
D: NA
size: NA
V: TRBV27

DNA: TGTGCTAGTGGTACTGGACGGAGCCATGAAGCTTTCTTT
CDR3: CASGTGRSHEAFF
J: TRBJ1-1
D: NA
size: many
V: TRBV12-5

DNA: TGTGCCAGCAGCTCGGACGCGACTAGCGGGAGGGAGACCGGGGAGCTGTTTTTT
CDR3: CASSSDATSGRETGELFF
J: TRBJ2-2
D: TRBD2
size: NA
V: TRBV7-8

DNA: TGCAGTGCTAGAGATCAGACGGGAGGGACTGACACCGGGGAGCTGTTTTTT
CDR3: CSARDQTGGTDTGELFF
J: TRBJ2-2
D: TRBD2
size: many
V: TRBV20-1

DNA: TGTGCCAGCATGGGCACAGGGGCCTATACCCGCTCTGGAAACACCATATATTTT
CDR3: CASMGTGAYTRSGNTIYF
J: TRBJ1-3
D: TRBD1
size: many
V: TRBV2

DNA: TGTGCCAGCAGTATCCGCAGGACAGGCATGGTCGTCTACGAGCAGTACTTC
CDR3: CASSIRRTGMVVYEQYF
J: TRBJ2-7
D: TRBD1
size: many
V: TRBV28

DNA: TGTGCCAGCAGCGTAGACCATGGACCAGAGCAGTACTTC
CDR3: CASSVDHGPEQYF
J: TRBJ2-7
D: NA
size: NA
V: TRBV9

DNA: TGCGCCAGCAGCGTGCGGAGCGGGAGCTCCTACAATGAGCAGTTCTTC
CDR3: CASSVRSGSSYNEQFF
J: TRBJ2-1
D: TRBD2
size: many
V: TRBV5-1

DNA: TGTGCCAGCAGTAGTATGGGACAAGGCCGATACATTCAGTACTTC
CDR3: CASSSMGQGRYIQYF
J: TRBJ2-4
D: NA
size: few
V: TRBV6-1

DNA: TGTGCCTGGAGTGCACTTCAGGGGCTTGACACTGAAGCTTTCTTT
CDR3: CAWSALQGLDTEAFF
J: TRBJ1-1
D: NA
size: many
V: TRBV30

DNA: TGTGCCAGTAGTATTCTGCCAGGGTTGGATGAAAAACTGTTTTTT
CDR3: CASSILPGLDEKLFF
J: TRBJ1-4
D: NA
size: few
V: TRBV19

DNA: TGCAGTGCTAGAGATCGGAGACAAGGGGGACTTTACAATGAGCAGTTCTTC
CDR3: CSARDRRQGGLYNEQFF
J: TRBJ2-1
D: NA
size: many
V: TRBV20-1

DNA: TGTGCCAGCAGTTTAGGGGCAGGTCGGACCGGGGAGCTGTCTTTT
CDR3: CASSLGAGRTGELSF
J: TRBJ2-2
D: NA
size: few
V: TRBV27

DNA: TGTGCCAGCAGTCACGCCGGACTAGCGGGAGGGACCCAGTACTTC
CDR3: CASSHAGLAGGTQYF
J: TRBJ2-5
D: TRBD2
size: few
V: TRBV28

DNA: TGTGCCAGCTCACCACCTCCTGACAGGGTTGTCTACAATGAGCAGTTCTTC
CDR3: CASSPPPDRVVYNEQFF
J: TRBJ2-1
D: TRBD1
size: NA
V: TRBV18

DNA: TGTGCCAGTGGCGTCGCTGAGAGCACCGGGGAGCTGTTTTTT
CDR3: CASGVAESTGELFF
J: TRBJ2-2
D: NA
size: few
V: TRBV9

DNA: TGCGCCAGCAGCTTAAACAAGGTAGCAGATACGCAGTATTTT
CDR3: CASSLNKVADTQYF
J: TRBJ2-3
D: NA
size: many
V: TRBV5-1